These T cell receptor beta chains were read from a single sample in a study of OX40 agonist ivuxolimab in advanced cancers. Profiling relied on immunoSEQ multiplex PCR, and the TCRdb table lists in-frame clones only, not all of them. The sample includes approximately 47,000 clones, about nine tenths of them seen just once. The input for sequencing was CD4+ or CD8+ T cells sorted from blood, taken in a trial of the OX40 agonist ivuxolimab. All receptors come from an adult with an advanced solid tumor such as melanoma, head and neck, liver or kidney cancer. CDR3s include the opening cysteine and the closing phenylalanine or tryptophan. A D gene is named only where the DNA matches it firmly. Not every row has a clone size; where given, it reads once, few, many or a size class.

clone_size j_call d_call v_call cdr3_nt cdr3_aa
few TRBJ2-5 TRBD1 TRBV2 TGTGCCAGCAGTGAAGCTGGACAGGGGGCCGAGACCCAGTACTTC CASSEAGQGAETQYF
- TRBJ1-6 TRBD1 TRBV6-5 TGTGCCAGCAGTCCATCGACAGGGGGAAATTCACCCCTCCACTTT CASSPSTGGNSPLHF
- TRBJ1-1 - TRBV10-3 TGTGCCATCAGTGACACGTCAGGGGAGGAAACTGAAGCTTTCTTT CAISDTSGEETEAFF
- TRBJ1-1 - TRBV6-6 TGTGCCAGCAGTTACCCCGCCCTGGAGGAAGCTTTCTTT CASSYPALEEAFF
- TRBJ2-2 - TRBV9 TGTGCCAGCAGCTCATACTACCCGGGACGCTCCAACACCGGGGAGCTGTTTTTT CASSSYYPGRSNTGELFF
- TRBJ2-3 - TRBV7-6 TGTGCCAGCAGCTTCTATAGGTGGGGAGGCACTACTAGCACAGATACGCAGTATTTT CASSFYRWGGTTSTDTQYF
- TRBJ2-7 - TRBV30 TGTGCCTGGACAAACAGGATCTACGAGCAGTACTTC CAWTNRIYEQYF
- TRBJ1-5 TRBD1 TRBV13 TGTGCCAGCAGCTTGGGCAGGGGGCAAAATCAGCCCCAGCATTTT CASSLGRGQNQPQHF
- TRBJ1-4 - TRBV2 TGTGCCAGCAGTGTAGAAGGCCATAATGAAAAACTGTTTTTT CASSVEGHNEKLFF
- TRBJ1-1 - TRBV11-2 TGTGCCAGCAGCTTAGATTCCATCTGGGGGAACACTGAAGCTTTCTTT CASSLDSIWGNTEAFF